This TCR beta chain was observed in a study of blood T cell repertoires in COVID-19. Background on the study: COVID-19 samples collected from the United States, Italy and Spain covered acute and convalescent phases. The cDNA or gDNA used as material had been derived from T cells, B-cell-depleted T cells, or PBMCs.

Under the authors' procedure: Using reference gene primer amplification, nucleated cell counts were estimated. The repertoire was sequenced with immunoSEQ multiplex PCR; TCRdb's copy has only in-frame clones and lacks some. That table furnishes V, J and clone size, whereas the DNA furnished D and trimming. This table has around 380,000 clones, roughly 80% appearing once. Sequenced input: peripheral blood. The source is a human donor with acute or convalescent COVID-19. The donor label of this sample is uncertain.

The CDR3 loop is CASTRTPQVNEQFF. In DNA form, the CDR3 reads TGTGCCAGCACCCGGACGCCACAGGTCAATGAGCAGTTCTTC. The rearrangement uses TRBV7-9 and TRBJ2-1, with D perhaps matching TRBD1 (5 bases). This CDR3 has 14 amino acids. V was cut by 7 bases and J by 6 bases, with 16 bases left in between. The germline CDR1 and CDR2 sequences are SEHNR and FQNEAQ (reference sequence).